Sequencing of this T cell receptor (beta chain) was carried out in a study of blood T cell repertoires in COVID-19. Using immunoSEQ multiplex PCR, the repertoire was profiled, and TCRdb retains in-frame clones only, with some absent. The profile shows 130,000 or so clones, just over 85% of them singletons. With V trimmed by 1 base and J by 3 bases, 7 bases remained unmatched. The V gene's germline CDR1 is ENHRY and CDR2 SYGVKD. The CDR3 covers 16 residues. The chain is built from TRBV10-3 and TRBJ2-3; TRBD2 aligns across 7 bases. This clonotype originated in a middle-aged man with acute or convalescent COVID-19. Sequencing was carried out using peripheral blood. CDR3 DNA sequence: TGTGCCATCAGTGAGTTCGGGGGAGGGCGGACAGATACGCAGTATTTT. It codes for CAISEFGGGRTDTQYF.